This TCR beta chain was documented in a study of CXCR3-negative and CXCR3-positive naive CD8 T cells. Study conclusions and caveats: In cryopreserved cells, CXCR3 expression partially decreased, and fresh PBMCs were used in most assays. CXCR3-positive naive cells had TRB CDR3s that were more hydrophobic than CXCR3-negative naive cells had.

Cells classed as naive CD8+ T cells were CD45RO-CCR7+CD27+CD95-. This CDR3 is 14 amino acids long. Germline assignment: CDR1 DFQATT and CDR2 SNEGSKA (reference sequence). Points on this clonotype: Its antigen remains unidentified.

UMI labels and 5' RACE were used to prepare the TRB cDNA libraries. From its re-call of the 5' RACE reads, TCRdb lists each CDR3 protein once, without DNA. The sample yields 90,000 to 100,000 distinct CDR3 sequences, of which the top ten take up approximately 0.99%. The sample taken for sequencing was naive CXCR3+ CD8+ T cells from blood. Indicated subset: CD45RO-CCR7+CD27+CD95- naive CD8+ T cells expressing CXCR3 (TNR3+). The V call is TRBV20-1, the J call TRBJ2-7. The sequence derives from a human donor in good health. Some clones in this sample may be carry-over from other donors' samples. CDR3 sequence reads: CSARDFDSSYEQYF.